This paragraph reports one T cell receptor beta chain. Its antigen target is currently unknown. No much larger clonotype is one base removed from it; base qualities were not supplied. The sample is drawn from a study of graft-versus-host responses after intestinal transplantation (dated by TCRdb to the early 2020s). Looking at the study overall: Recipients received multivisceral, liver-intestinal, or isolated intestinal transplants. The cohort enrolled 20 to 25 intestinal transplant recipients including one retransplant, and a few patients lacking pretransplant specimens were excluded. All recipients received anti-thymocyte globulin induction followed by maintenance tacrolimus and steroids for 3 to 4 years. Rather than being sequenced by the commercial service, samples from a few later patients were sequenced in-house on an Illumina MiSeq and processed with MiXCR. Bulk TCR-beta CDR3 sequencing was used to track graft-versus-host and host-versus-graft alloreactive T cell clones in the graft, circulation and bone marrow after intestinal transplantation. To identify alloreactive clones, pre-transplant mixed lymphocyte reaction products were sequenced and then compared with unstimulated pre-transplant donor and recipient T cells. A peak of at least 4% donor T cells among recipient peripheral blood mononuclear cells was the definition used for donor T cell macrochimerism.

V is pared back by 3 bases and J by 5 bases, with 15 bases lying between the germline termini. The CDR3, cysteine through phenylalanine, is 14 amino acids long. Only the CDR3 DNA is retained, 42 bases long and in frame from the first base. Taken from the germline V gene, the CDR1 and CDR2 loops are SGDLS and YYNGEE. What the work shows at the level of the full study, not this receptor alone: Peak levels of circulating GvH clones were associated with declines in HvG clones early after transplant. Patients with donor T cell macrochimerism had high GvH to HvG T cell clonal ratios in their allografts. GvH clones were detected in recipient bone marrow, and some appeared earlier in ileal mucosa or blood, consistent with an intestinal mucosal origin. The relatively low number and heterogeneity of intestinal transplant patients limited the conclusions.

This specimen's time point label, interpreted: cells obtained before transplantation from donor or recipient. CD3+CD4+ and CD3+CD8+ populations were FACS-sorted from unstimulated pre-transplant donor and recipient cells taken from spleen or lymph nodes. Library method: the immunoSEQ multiplex PCR assay. For most patients, genomic DNA was isolated with the Qiagen DNeasy Blood and Tissue Kit and shipped frozen to Adaptive Biotechnologies for TCR sequencing. Adaptive Biotechnologies carried out high-throughput TCR-beta CDR3 sequencing of genomic DNA for most patients. The authors processed their data as follows. Adaptive's ImmunoSEQ software was the source of the TCR sequencing data for about 17 patients, while three other patients were processed with MiXCR and VDJtools. To correct CD4 versus CD8 sorting errors, sequences present in both subsets at a frequency ratio below 5:1 were removed. Because the origin of CDR3 nucleotide sequences shared between donor and recipient could not be assigned, those sequences were removed. At least 2-fold expansion over unstimulated cells and a minimum CFSE-low frequency of 0.002% (template counts) or 0.001% (read counts) were required for clones to be classified as alloreactive. Clones were considered mappable if detected in sequenced pre-transplant spleen, lymph node, or MLR CFSE-low populations of the donor or recipient. The cumulative frequency of alloreactive clones was calculated as a percentage of all sequences, weighted by copy number. The immuneACCESS repertoire file appears here via TCRdb, limited to in-frame rearrangements. These files lack a portion of the clones; in checked studies, under half of the deficit traces to unresolved V genes, and the cause of the others is not known. That table furnishes V, J and clone size, whereas the DNA furnished D and trimming. This sample has some 130,000 clones in its table, and 85% to 95% of those were observed once. The ten largest account for over 2.5% of the sample.

Specimen: unstimulated CD8+ T cells sorted from spleen or lymph node cells, collected before intestinal transplant. This receptor chain uses TRBV9 and TRBJ2-7, and perhaps TRBD1 as D gene, on 5 matching bases. The receptor comes from a human donor who received an intestinal transplant. The CDR3 loop reads CASSAPGNQNEQYF. The DNA reads TGTGCCAGCAGCGCTCCAGGGAATCAAAACGAGCAGTACTTC.